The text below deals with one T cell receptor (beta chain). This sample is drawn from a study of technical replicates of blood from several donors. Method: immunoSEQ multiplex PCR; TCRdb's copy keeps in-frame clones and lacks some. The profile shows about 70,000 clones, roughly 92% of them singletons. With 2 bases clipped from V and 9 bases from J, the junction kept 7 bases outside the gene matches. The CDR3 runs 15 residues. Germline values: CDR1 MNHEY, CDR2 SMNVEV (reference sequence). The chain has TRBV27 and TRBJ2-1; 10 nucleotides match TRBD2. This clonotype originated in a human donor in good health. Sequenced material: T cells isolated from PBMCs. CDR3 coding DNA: TGTGCCAGCAGTTTAGACCTAGCGGGAGTAGTTGAGCAGTTCTTC. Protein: CASSLDLAGVVEQFF.